This entry lists 11 T cell receptor beta chains sequenced from one sample in a study of CD8 T cells in ankylosing spondylitis. TCRdb re-called the 5' RACE reads with MiXCR, one entry per CDR3 protein. The sample shows about 310,000 distinct CDR3 sequences, about a fifth of them seen only once. The sequenced sample was blood, either unsorted or a sorted T cell fraction (not recorded which). Receptor source: a female donor with ankylosing spondylitis or in good health (not recorded which).

This sequence joins TRBV20-1 and TRBJ2-1; 7 nucleotides align to TRBD2. V lost 6 bases to trimming and J lost 9 bases; unmatched junction nucleotides: 14. Germline CDR1 and CDR2: DFQATT and SNEGSKA (reference sequence). The CDR3 loop spans 14 amino acids. The CDR3 is CSATGGEGRSEQFF. CDR3 coding DNA: TGCAGTGCGACGGGCGGGGAGGGCCGGAGTGAGCAGTTCTTC.

This clonotype was counted between two and nine times. This sequence joins TRBV28 and TRBJ2-5; possible D gene TRBD1, 6 bases. Trimming pared 10 bases from V and 5 bases from J, leaving 20 bases between. This CDR3 has 14 amino acids. Germline CDR1 reads MDHEN; CDR2 reads SYDVKM. CDR3 region: CATKDSFAGETQYF. Here the CDR3 DNA reads TGTGCCACAAAGGACAGCTTTGCAGGGGAGACCCAGTACTTC.

V usage is TRBV6-5 and J usage is TRBJ2-1; D uncertain. The CDR3 is made up of 12 amino acids. CDR1 MNHEY and CDR2 SVGAGI come from the germline V gene. The V end was cut by 8 bases, the J end by 9 bases, with 14 bases between. The CDR3 DNA follows: TGTGCCAGCTCGAGGTTTAATAGTGAGCAGTTCTTC. The encoded protein is CASSRFNSEQFF.

The table lists this clonotype with many counts. The rearrangement links TRBV6-5 to TRBJ1-3; D gene uncertain. There are 16 residues in the CDR3. The germline CDR1 and CDR2 sequences are MNHEY and SVGAGI. The V end lost 5 bases, the J end lost 4 bases, and 18 bases lay between the germline ends. Here the CDR3 DNA reads TGTGCCAGCAGTACCGGACTTATACTCGGGGGAAACACCATATATTTT. Amino acid sequence: CASSTGLILGGNTIYF.

V and J are TRBV5-5 and TRBJ1-1; perhaps TRBD1 as D (6 bases). The germline V gene has CDR1 SGHKS and CDR2 YYEKEE (reference sequence). The CDR3 has 14 residues. Trimming shortened V by 1 base and J by 4 bases, and 11 bases separated the two germline ends. CDR3 nucleotides: TGTGCCAGCAGCTTGTGGCAGGGGCGCACTGAAGCTTTCTTT. Translation gives CASSLWQGRTEAFF.

The V call is TRBV28, the J call TRBJ2-3; D is uncertain. V was trimmed by 3 bases and J by 10 bases, leaving 17 bases between them. The CDR3 has 14 amino acids. Germline lookup yields CDR1 MDHEN and CDR2 SYDVKM. In nucleotides, the CDR3 is TGTGCCAGCAGTTTTTCGGGCGGTTTAGGCCCGCAGTATTTT. Its translation: CASSFSGGLGPQYF.

This chain connects TRBV5-1 to TRBJ1-1; tentative D call: TRBD1 (5 bases). V lost 4 bases, J lost 1 base, and 14 bases lay in between. Germline values: CDR1 SGHRS, CDR2 YFSETQ. The length of the CDR3 is 15 residues. Here the CDR3 reads CASSAPGRGNTEAFF. In nucleotides, the CDR3 is TGCGCCAGCAGCGCGCCGGGACGGGGGAACACTGAAGCTTTCTTT.

The chain carries TRBV6-2 or TRBV6-3 and TRBJ2-5; D unclear. This CDR3 is 13 amino acids long. With 8 bases removed from V and 3 bases from J, the gap between germline ends came to 13 bases. Germline values: CDR1 MNHEY, CDR2 SVGEGT. This CDR3 reads CASRTRRKETQYF. The CDR3 nucleotides are TGTGCCAGCCGGACGAGACGGAAAGAGACCCAGTACTTC.

The chain joins TRBV7-9 to TRBJ2-1; the D gene is possibly TRBD2 (6 bases). There are 17 residues in the CDR3. Germline values: CDR1 SEHNR, CDR2 FQNEAQ (reference sequence). The V end lost 5 bases, the J end lost 8 bases, and 25 bases lay between the germline ends. The CDR3 DNA follows: TGTGCCAGCAGCCCCCTCGGACTAACGGGAGTGTGGGATGAGCAGTTCTTC. Its protein is CASSPLGLTGVWDEQFF.

The chain joins TRBV5-1 to TRBJ1-1; 7 bases agree with TRBD1. Germline V lookup: CDR1 SGHRS, CDR2 YFSETQ. The CDR3 covers 16 residues. V was pared by 2 bases and J by 0 bases, with 7 bases of the junction left unmatched. CDR3 region: CASSFKGAGVNTEAFF. Written as DNA, the CDR3 is TGCGCCAGCAGCTTTAAGGGGGCTGGGGTGAACACTGAAGCTTTCTTT.

The CDR3 DNA is TGTGCCAGCAGCTCCAGGACTAGCGGAAAAGAGACCCAGTACTTC. This gives the protein CASSSRTSGKETQYF. The chain employs TRBV7-6 and TRBJ2-5; 10 nucleotides line up with TRBD2. With V trimmed by 4 bases and J by 3 bases, 5 bases remained unmatched. The CDR3 is 15 amino acids. CDR1 and CDR2 from the germline V gene are SGHVS and FNYEAQ.